One and the same sample provided the 18 T cell receptor beta chains below, sequenced in a study of blood T cell repertoires in COVID-19. This table comes from immunoSEQ multiplex PCR, and its TCRdb copy is limited to in-frame clones, with some not included. The sample has around 200,000 clones; about 81% are singletons. Source material: PBMCs or T cells enriched from blood (not recorded which). These receptors were collected from a woman aged 25 to 39 who had recovered from COVID-19.

This clone appeared once. The J gene is TRBJ2-5, the V gene TRBV28; D gene unclear. Per germline, CDR1 MDHEN and CDR2 SYDVKM. V dropped 7 bases and J dropped 1 base, with 7 bases sitting between them. The CDR3 has 12 residues. The CDR3 nucleotides are TGTGCCAGCAAATCTACCCAAGAGACCCAGTACTTC. Amino acids: CASKSTQETQYF.

V gene TRBV13 combines with J gene TRBJ1-2; weak D call: TRBD1 (6 bases). CDR3 size: 15 residues. V gave up 4 bases and J gave up 4 bases, with 16 bases separating them. The germline V gene has CDR1 PRHDT and CDR2 FYEKMQ (reference sequence). The CDR3 loop reads CASSSWGQGGYGYTF. In DNA, the CDR3 is TGTGCCAGCAGCTCGTGGGGACAAGGAGGCTATGGCTACACCTTC.

This sequence joins TRBV9 and TRBJ2-5; D is perhaps TRBD1 (6 bases). Germline loops: CDR1 SGDLS, CDR2 YYNGEE. Trimming took off 3 bases at V and 3 bases at J, with 12 bases between the two ends. This CDR3 comprises 14 residues. Here the CDR3 reads CASSARDKKETQYF. CDR3 coding DNA: TGTGCCAGCAGCGCCCGGGACAAAAAAGAGACCCAGTACTTC.

This chain connects TRBV2 to TRBJ2-5, with a possible D match to TRBD2 (7 bases). Germline CDR1 is SNHLY and CDR2 is FYNNEI. The CDR3 extends over 16 amino acids. Trimming shortened V by 5 bases and J by 4 bases, and 20 bases separated the two germline ends. The DNA for the CDR3 is TGTGCCAGCAGTTCACGACTAGCAGGGGATCGAGAGACCCAGTACTTC. Translated, it gives CASSSRLAGDRETQYF. Variable domain in full (rest from reference TRBV2 and TRBJ2-5): EPEVTQTPSHQVTQMGQEVILRCVPISNHLYFYWYRQILGQKVEFLVSFYNNEISEKSEIFDDQFSVERPDGSNFTLKIRSTKLEDSAMYFCASSSRLAGDRETQYFGPGTRLLVL.

This clone appeared a single time. The chain carries TRBV5-1 and TRBJ1-6, with D tentatively TRBD1 (6 bases). This CDR3 has 17 residues. V lost 3 bases, J lost 0 bases, and 13 bases lay in between. CDR1 SGHRS and CDR2 YFSETQ come from the germline V gene. Written as DNA, the CDR3 is TGCGCCAGCAGCTCTATGGACAGAAGCTCCTATAATTCACCCCTCCACTTT. This sequence encodes CASSSMDRSSYNSPLHF. Together with reference TRBV5-1 and TRBJ1-6, the CDR3 gives the full variable domain: KAGVTQTPRYLIKTRGQQVTLSCSPISGHRSVSWYQQTPGQGLQFLFEYFSETQRNKGNFPGRFSGRQFSNSRSEMNVSTLELGDSALYLCASSSMDRSSYNSPLHFGNGTRLTVT.

About this clone: Germline and junction disagree at one end, which may indicate a read error. The chain uses TRBV28 and TRBJ1-2; D unresolved. The CDR3 has 13 residues. Germline CDR1 MDHEN, CDR2 SYDVKM. CDR3 sequence reads: CASSLSPKYGYTF. CDR3 coding DNA: TGTGCCAGCAGTTTAAGTCCTAAGTATGGCTACACCTTC.

In this sample, this clone turned up a few times. This chain uses TRBV2 with TRBJ2-4, with D possibly TRBD2 on 6 matching bases. Germline CDR1 is SNHLY and CDR2 is FYNNEI. V shed 8 bases and J shed 6 bases, with 17 bases lying between them. The CDR3 spans 14 residues. The CDR3 coding sequence is TGTGCCAGCGGTCACGGGGGAACGGGAAACATTCAGTACTTC. Its protein product is CASGHGGTGNIQYF.

This chain connects TRBV7-6 to TRBJ1-1, with D unclear. V shed 7 bases and J shed 4 bases, with 22 bases lying between them. The CDR3 totals 16 residues. CDR1 SGHVS and CDR2 FNYEAQ come from the germline V gene. Here the CDR3 reads CASTLRGSGYITEAFF. DNA for the CDR3: TGTGCCAGCACCCTAAGAGGGAGTGGGTATATCACTGAAGCTTTCTTT.

The chain combines TRBV6-5 with TRBJ2-2; D unresolved. In germline, CDR1 is MNHEY, CDR2 SVGAGI. There are 12 residues in the CDR3. V was trimmed by 7 bases and J by 0 bases, leaving 3 bases between them. CDR3 amino acids: CASTSNTGELFF. Here the CDR3 DNA reads TGTGCCAGCACATCGAACACCGGGGAGCTGTTTTTT.

This chain uses TRBV7-6 with TRBJ1-5, with D tentatively TRBD1 (6 bases). Germline CDR1 and CDR2: SGHVS and FNYEAQ. The CDR3 totals 14 residues. The V end was cut by 5 bases, the J end by 4 bases, with 12 bases between. The CDR3 region is CASSPGQINQPQHF. In DNA form, the CDR3 reads TGTGCCAGCAGCCCCGGACAGATTAATCAGCCCCAGCATTTT.

This clone was detected only once. The DNA of the CDR3 is TGTGCCAGCAGTTCCGGGGGATCCAAAAACATTCAGTACTTC. Amino acids: CASSSGGSKNIQYF. The chain employs TRBV6-6 and TRBJ2-4; TRBD2 might be the D (6 bases). The CDR3 sequence is 14 residues long. Germline assignment: CDR1 MNHNY and CDR2 SVGAGI (reference sequence). The ends were cut back, 4 bases at V and 2 bases at J, with 9 bases in the middle.

To note about this clone: The junction does not match germline at one end; this may be a read error. The chain links TRBV7-7 to TRBJ1-3, with D possibly TRBD1 on 5 matching bases. There are 14 residues in the CDR3. CDR1 SSHAT and CDR2 FNYEAQ come from the germline V gene (reference sequence). The CDR3 sequence: CASSPGGVGNTIYF. CDR3 DNA: TGTGCTAGCAGCCCCGGGGGTGTTGGAAACACCATATATTTT.

The rearrangement links TRBV7-9 to TRBJ2-3; D is unresolved. Germline V lookup: CDR1 SEHNR, CDR2 FQNEAQ (reference sequence). The length of the CDR3 is 13 residues. The CDR3 region is CAGRRGSTDTQYF. The CDR3 DNA sequence: TGTGCTGGCCGGCGCGGTAGCACAGATACGCAGTATTTT.

The CDR3 DNA sequence: TGTGCCAGCAGCCCTGGGTCAGGGGCGGGCACAGATACGCAGTATTTT. The encoded protein is CASSPGSGAGTDTQYF. The chain carries TRBV11-3 and TRBJ2-3; tentative D call: TRBD1 (6 bases). V lost 5 bases to trimming and J lost 1 base, with 16 bases between them. This CDR3 has 16 residues. Looked up from germline, CDR1 is SGHNT and CDR2 is YENEEA. The entire variable domain, with the rest obtained from reference TRBV11-3 and TRBJ2-3, is as follows: EAGVVQSPRYKIIEKKQPVAFWCNPISGHNTLYWYLQNLGQGPELLIRYENEEAVDDSQLPKDRFSAERLKGVDSTLKIQPAELGDSAVYLCASSPGSGAGTDTQYFGPGTRLTVL.

The J gene is TRBJ1-1, the V gene TRBV15, with 12 bases lining up with TRBD1. Germline trimming cut 1 base from V and 4 bases from J; bases unmatched to any gene: 7. This CDR3 has 17 residues. Germline V gives CDR1 LNHNV, CDR2 YYDKDF (reference sequence). The CDR3 DNA sequence: TGTGCCACCAGCAGAGCGGGGGGACAGGGGGCGAGCACTGAAGCTTTCTTT. It translates to CATSRAGGQGASTEAFF.

The chain carries TRBV7-2 and TRBJ2-1, with 11 bases lining up with TRBD2. CDR3 length: 15 amino acids. Unmatched junction bases numbered 2, after V lost 4 bases and J lost 3 bases. Per the germline V gene, CDR1 is SGHTA and CDR2 is FQGNSA. Here the CDR3 reads CASSSLAGGYNEQFF. For the CDR3, the DNA is TGTGCCAGCAGCTCCCTAGCGGGGGGCTACAATGAGCAGTTCTTC.

In its sample, this clone was seen a few times. The chain has TRBV9 and TRBJ1-2; 8 nucleotides match TRBD1. CDR3 length: 15 amino acids. The germline gives CDR1 SGDLS, CDR2 YYNGEE. V lost 0 bases and J lost 6; bases outside the gene matches: 7. CDR3 sequence: CASSVAWGQAHGYTF. In nucleotides, the CDR3 is TGTGCCAGCAGCGTAGCGTGGGGACAGGCTCATGGCTACACCTTC.

The CDR3 DNA reads as TGTGCCAGCAGCAAAAGTCACCTAGCGGGGGGCCCCGAGACCCAGTACTTC. As protein: CASSKSHLAGGPETQYF. V and J are TRBV21-1 and TRBJ2-5; the table gives TRBD2 as D, unverified against the DNA. TRBV21-1 is assigned pseudogene status. The CDR3 contains 17 residues.